What follows describes a single T cell receptor beta chain. Antigen: not known. The V end lost 10 bases, the J end lost 2 bases, and 14 bases lay between the germline ends. The CDR3 sequence is 13 residues long. Looked up from germline, CDR1 is ENHRY and CDR2 is SYGVKD. The data originate from a study of cytomegalovirus exposure and HLA in healthy donors. Study at large: There were several hundred genotyped donors. Of these, roughly 80% fell in the genetic ancestry cluster associated with self-reported Caucasian donors.

60 Vbeta and 13 Jbeta primers were used in PCR. The data were produced by immunoSEQ multiplex PCR, yet TCRdb's version contains in-frame clones alone and is incomplete. The repertoire consists of around 140,000 clones, with approximately 78% occurring once and the leading ten covering less than 3%. Study conclusions and caveats: Immune exposure was documented only through CMV serostatus.

Input material: PBMCs. This sequence joins TRBV10-3 and TRBJ1-1; tentative D call: TRBD1 (5 bases). The receptor comes from a female donor in good health and CMV-seronegative. The DNA for the CDR3 is TGTGCCACAGGGAGGACGGTCAACACTGAAGCTTTCTTT. Protein sequence: CATGRTVNTEAFF.